A single sample is the source of the 25 T cell receptor beta chains below, sequenced in a study of cytomegalovirus exposure and HLA in healthy donors. Use of 60 Vbeta and 13 Jbeta primers characterized the PCR. Libraries were prepared by immunoSEQ multiplex PCR; TCRdb keeps only in-frame clonotypes and omits some of them. Its table records 220,000 or so clones. Source material: PBMCs. These receptors all stem from a girl under 10 years old in good health and CMV-seropositive.

The chain couples TRBV6-5 to TRBJ2-7; D is undetermined. Germline V CDR1 and CDR2: MNHEY, SVGAGI. V was shortened by 1 base and J by 7 bases, with 14 bases between the two germline ends. There are 14 residues in the CDR3. CDR3 protein: CASSYLKATVEQYF. In nucleotides, the CDR3 is TGTGCCAGCAGTTACTTAAAGGCCACAGTTGAGCAGTACTTC.

The V gene is TRBV6-1, the J gene TRBJ1-4; no clear D. Germline CDR1 is MNHNS and CDR2 is SASEGT. The length of the CDR3 is 15 residues. Trimming took 1 base from V and 6 from J, leaving 12 bases between them. The CDR3 spells CASSEGTRYYEKLFF. The CDR3 DNA follows: TGTGCCAGCAGTGAAGGTACCCGCTACTATGAAAAACTGTTTTTT.

J is TRBJ2-7 and V is TRBV27, with TRBD2 identical over 7 bases. In germline, CDR1 is MNHEY, CDR2 SMNVEV (reference sequence). This CDR3 comprises 15 residues. V gave up 2 bases and J gave up 2 bases; unmatched junction bases: 6. The CDR3 DNA reads as TGTGCCAGCAGTTTAACATTTAGCGGGCCCTACGAGCAGTACTTC. This sequence encodes CASSLTFSGPYEQYF.

The J gene is TRBJ2-5, the V gene TRBV5-1; TRBD2 aligns across 8 bases. V lost 5 bases to trimming and J lost 3 bases; unmatched junction nucleotides: 18. The CDR3 is 18 residues long. Germline CDR1 is SGHRS and CDR2 is YFSETQ. CDR3 in DNA: TGCGCCAGCAGGTTCCAGTTGTTTCCGGGACTAGGGGAAGAGACCCAGTACTTC. This encodes CASRFQLFPGLGEETQYF.

The rearrangement joins TRBV15 to TRBJ2-5; TRBD2 matches at 12 bases. J gave up 4 bases and V 9 bases, and 3 bases lay outside the gene matches. There are 13 residues in the CDR3. The germline V gene has CDR1 LNHNV and CDR2 YYDKDF (reference sequence). CDR3 loop: CATMTSGRETQYF. CDR3 sequence (DNA): TGTGCCACTATGACTAGCGGGAGAGAGACCCAGTACTTC.

The V and J genes are TRBV28 and TRBJ2-2; a possible D gene is TRBD2 (5 bases). The CDR3 runs to 15 residues. Trimming removed 2 bases at V and 6 bases at J, with 13 bases between. CDR1 and CDR2 (germline): MDHEN, SYDVKM. CDR3 nucleotide sequence: TGTGCCAGCAGTTTAGGGCAGGACTTCTCCGGGGAGCTGTTTTTT. Amino acid sequence: CASSLGQDFSGELFF.

The genes are TRBV4-2 and TRBJ2-7; 11 nucleotides align to TRBD2. Germline values: CDR1 LGHNA, CDR2 YNFKEQ. The CDR3 is made up of 17 amino acids. The V and J ends lost 0 bases and 6 bases, in that order; junction bases with no gene match: 10. Here the CDR3 reads CASSQEGASGRRPEQYF. The CDR3, as DNA: TGTGCCAGCAGCCAAGAGGGGGCTAGCGGGAGGCGTCCCGAGCAGTACTTC.

The chain links TRBV7-9 to TRBJ2-7; weak D call: TRBD1 (6 bases). The CDR3 totals 14 residues. V was pared by 5 bases and J by 3 bases, with 14 bases between. The germline CDR1 and CDR2 sequences are SEHNR and FQNEAQ (reference sequence). CDR3 loop: CASSRTDENYEQYF. In nucleotides, the CDR3 is TGTGCCAGCAGCAGGACAGACGAGAACTACGAGCAGTACTTC.

V is TRBV14 and J is TRBJ2-5; 12 positions agree with TRBD2. V lost 3 bases to trimming and J lost 2 bases; unmatched junction nucleotides: 7. The CDR3 loop spans 17 amino acids. Germline CDR1 is SGHDN and CDR2 is FVKESK. The CDR3 region is CASSQSSGRATQETQYF. The DNA of the CDR3 is TGTGCCAGCAGCCAGTCTAGCGGGAGGGCTACTCAAGAGACCCAGTACTTC.

The genes are TRBV7-8 and TRBJ2-3; TRBD2 might be the D (5 bases). V gave up 2 bases and J gave up 2 bases, with 14 bases separating them. The CDR3 totals 16 residues. Germline CDR1 reads SGHVS; CDR2 reads FQNEAQ. CDR3 sequence reads: CASSLRASLYTDTQYF. The CDR3 nucleotides are TGTGCCAGCAGCTTAAGGGCTAGCCTATACACAGATACGCAGTATTTT. Using reference TRBV7-8 and TRBJ2-3 for the parts outside the CDR3, the full variable domain is GAGVSQSPRYKVAKRGQDVALRCDPISGHVSLFWYQQALGQGPEFLTYFQNEAQLDKSGLPSDRFFAERPEGSVSTLKIQRTQQEDSAVYLCASSLRASLYTDTQYFGPGTRLTVL.

The chain joins TRBV28 to TRBJ2-3, with D possibly being TRBD2 (6 bases). V was shortened by 5 bases and J by 0 bases, with 6 bases between the two germline ends. The CDR3 totals 13 residues. The germline V gene has CDR1 MDHEN and CDR2 SYDVKM. The CDR3 coding sequence is TGTGCCAGCAGTAGCGGGAGCACAGATACGCAGTATTTT. Translation: CASSSGSTDTQYF.

CDR3 DNA: TGTGCCAGTAGTAAGTGGGCAGGGCCGAACACTGAAGCTTTCTTT. Translating gives CASSKWAGPNTEAFF. The chain is built from TRBV19 and TRBJ1-1, with TRBD1 as a possible D gene (5 bases). From germline, CDR1 is LNHDA and CDR2 SQIVND (reference sequence). V dropped 4 bases and J dropped 1 base, with 13 bases sitting between them. The CDR3 length is 15 residues. The full variable domain, rest sourced from reference TRBV19 and TRBJ1-1, is DGGITQSPKYLFRKEGQNVTLSCEQNLNHDAMYWYRQDPGQGLRLIYYSQIVNDFQKGDIAEGYSVSREKKESFPLTVTSAQKNPTAFYLCASSKWAGPNTEAFFGQGTRLTVV.

The rearrangement links TRBV7-6 to TRBJ2-2, with 8 bases identical to TRBD2. The germline V gene has CDR1 SGHVS and CDR2 FNYEAQ. The CDR3 consists of 17 residues. Unmatched junction bases numbered 12, after V lost 5 bases and J lost 4 bases. CDR3 amino acids: CASSRLASGSLTGELFF. The CDR3 DNA reads TGTGCCAGCAGCCGGCTGGCTAGCGGGTCCCTCACCGGGGAGCTGTTTTTT. Variable domain in full (rest from reference TRBV7-6 and TRBJ2-2): GAGVSQSPRYKVTKRGQDVALRCDPISGHVSLYWYRQALGQGPEFLTYFNYEAQQDKSGLPNDRFSAERPEGSISTLTIQRTEQRDSAMYRCASSRLASGSLTGELFFGEGSRLTVL.

The V and J genes are TRBV27 and TRBJ2-2; tentative D call: TRBD2 (7 bases). V was shortened by 7 bases and J by 5 bases, with 20 bases between the two germline ends. The CDR3 runs 16 residues. Germline V gene lookup returns CDR1 MNHEY and CDR2 SMNVEV (reference sequence). DNA of the CDR3: TGTGCCAGCACCAACGCCGGGGGGCGCGAGACCGGGGAGCTGTTTTTT. Its protein product is CASTNAGGRETGELFF.

This chain connects TRBV29-1 to TRBJ2-7, with D possibly TRBD2 on 6 matching bases. Deletions cut 4 bases from V and 3 bases from J, with 10 bases between. Germline CDR1 and CDR2: SQVTM and ANQGSEA. CDR3 length: 12 amino acids. CDR3 DNA sequence: TGCAGCGTTGGTGTTAGCGGCTACGAGCAGTACTTC. This encodes CSVGVSGYEQYF.

The chain is built from TRBV5-1 and TRBJ2-7; maybe TRBD1 (6 bases). CDR1 is SGHRS, CDR2 YFSETQ, per germline. The ends were cut back, 2 bases at V and 5 bases at J, with 14 bases in the middle. The CDR3 loop spans 14 amino acids. The CDR3 loop is CASSFRQGFDEQYF. In DNA form, the CDR3 reads TGCGCCAGCAGCTTTAGGCAGGGGTTTGACGAGCAGTACTTC.

The chain joins TRBV30 to TRBJ2-7, with TRBD1 identical over 8 bases. CDR3 length: 14 residues. Germline assignment: CDR1 GTSNPN and CDR2 SVGIG (reference sequence). V dropped 5 bases and J dropped 2; count of bases not matched to a gene: 8. The chain's CDR3 is CAWVDRGPTYEQYF. The CDR3 bases are TGTGCCTGGGTCGACAGGGGCCCAACCTACGAGCAGTACTTC.

This chain joins TRBV18 and TRBJ1-2; TRBD1 aligns across 9 bases. The CDR3 extends over 16 amino acids. V lost 2 bases and J lost 4; bases outside the gene matches: 8. Germline values: CDR1 KGHSH, CDR2 LQKENI. CDR3 DNA sequence: TGTGCCAGCTCACCAACCGCGGGACAGGGAATCTATGGCTACACCTTC. Its protein product is CASSPTAGQGIYGYTF.

The chain uses TRBV28 and TRBJ2-3; possibly TRBD1 for D (6 bases). Germline CDR1 and CDR2: MDHEN and SYDVKM. CDR3 length: 12 amino acids. V was shortened by 3 bases and J by 5 bases, with 6 bases between the two germline ends. CDR3 region: CASSLDRDTQYF. DNA for the CDR3: TGTGCCAGCAGTTTGGACAGAGATACGCAGTATTTT.

The chain is built from TRBV29-1 and TRBJ2-5; 11 bases agree with TRBD1. The last part of the DNA fits TRBJ2-7 better; the J call may be wrong. Per germline, CDR1 SQVTM and CDR2 ANQGSEA. The CDR3 runs 13 residues. CDR3: CSVGDRGLYEQYF. The CDR3 region has the DNA TGCAGCGTTGGGGACAGGGGGTTGTACGAGCAGTACTTC.

V is TRBV6-5 and J is TRBJ2-7; perhaps TRBD2 as D (5 bases). The V end was cut by 0 bases, the J end by 3 bases, with 12 bases between. CDR1 and CDR2 from the germline V gene are MNHEY and SVGAGI. The CDR3 runs to 15 residues. CDR3 protein: CASSYSLGLHYEQYF. The CDR3 DNA reads TGTGCCAGCAGTTACTCCCTAGGACTGCACTACGAGCAGTACTTC.

DNA for the CDR3: TGTGCCAGCAGTTTGCAGGGTAGCGGTCAGCCCCAGCATTTT. Translating gives CASSLQGSGQPQHF. The rearrangement joins TRBV28 to TRBJ1-5, with D perhaps matching TRBD1 (5 bases). Germline CDR1 reads MDHEN; CDR2 reads SYDVKM. The V gene lost 3 bases and the J gene lost 6 bases, with 12 bases spanning the gap. The CDR3 contains 14 residues.

J is TRBJ1-4 and V is TRBV28, with a tentative D call TRBD1 (6 bases). Trimming left V 5 bases short and J 6 bases short, with 16 bases between. This CDR3 has 15 residues. CDR1 and CDR2 from the germline V gene are MDHEN and SYDVKM. CDR3 sequence (DNA): TGTGCCAGCAGTAAAGGACAGAGGATGGATGAAAAACTGTTTTTT. Its translation is CASSKGQRMDEKLFF.

V is TRBV5-1 and J is TRBJ2-1; the match to TRBD2 covers 8 bases. Germline values: CDR1 SGHRS, CDR2 YFSETQ. The CDR3 has 15 amino acids. Trimming took 4 bases from V and 6 from J; bases not matched to a gene: 9. Written as DNA, the CDR3 is TGCGCCAGCAGCCAGGGGCTACTAGCGGCCAATGAGCAGTTCTTC. Its translation: CASSQGLLAANEQFF.

The CDR3: CASSLLGQGEQYF. CDR3 DNA: TGCGCCAGCAGCCTCCTAGGGCAGGGCGAGCAGTACTTC. The V gene is TRBV5-1, the J gene TRBJ2-7; tentative D call: TRBD1 (5 bases). This CDR3 region has 13 residues. The V and J ends lost 4 bases and 6 bases respectively, with 14 bases between them. Germline V gene lookup returns CDR1 SGHRS and CDR2 YFSETQ.